This T cell receptor beta chain is from a study of cytomegalovirus exposure and HLA in healthy donors. General study findings and limits: Analyses of presence and absence presupposed an approximately uniform sequencing depth across donors. In an earlier analysis, productive rearrangement rates for most beta V segments clustered near 87% or 30%. In a later analysis, compared with equally common non-associated chains, HLA-associated beta chains were more expanded. Rates of TCR association differed by HLA locus in a later analysis, with DRB1 highest and HLA-C lowest.

Trimming took 3 bases from V and 0 from J, leaving 12 bases between them. CDR1 is KGHSH, CDR2 LQKENI, per germline. CDR3 length equals 16 residues. Primers: 60 Vbeta forward and 13 Jbeta reverse. Profiling relied on immunoSEQ multiplex PCR, and the TCRdb table lists in-frame clones only, not all of them. The profile covers some 170,000 clones, with roughly 82% appearing a single time and about 10% taken by the ten largest. With regard to this clone: Its matching antigen is unknown.

Sequencing was performed on PBMCs. This chain links TRBV18 with TRBJ1-5; D is possibly TRBD1 (6 bases). This TCR was recovered from a man over 45 in good health and CMV-seropositive. The CDR3 region has the DNA TGTGCCAGCTCACCCCTGGGACAAACTAGCAATCAGCCCCAGCATTTT. It specifies CASSPLGQTSNQPQHF.